The 8 T cell receptor beta chains reported below all come from one sample, sequenced in a study of cytomegalovirus exposure and HLA in healthy donors. In the PCR, 60 Vbeta and 13 Jbeta primers were used. TCRdb keeps only in-frame clones here, not all; method: immunoSEQ multiplex PCR. This table holds about 38,000 clones, roughly 90% found once. Specimen: PBMCs. These receptors all stem from a woman between 35 and 50 years old in good health and CMV-seropositive.

The CDR3 loop is CSATRGAYEQYF. The CDR3 DNA is TGCAGCGCAACAAGGGGCGCCTACGAGCAGTACTTC. The chain combines TRBV29-1 with TRBJ2-5; D perhaps matches TRBD1 (5 bases). Judging by the DNA end, TRBJ2-7 fits better; the J call may be wrong. The length of the CDR3 is 12 residues. Germline CDR1 is SQVTM and CDR2 is ANQGSEA.

This chain uses TRBV7-9 with TRBJ1-6; TRBD1 aligns across 10 bases. V shed 3 bases, J shed 5 bases, and the junction held 7 bases outside the gene matches. This CDR3 region has 17 residues. The germline V gene has CDR1 SEHNR and CDR2 FQNEAQ (reference sequence). The CDR3 is CASSFPGQGTDNSPLHF. CDR3 in DNA: TGTGCCAGCAGCTTCCCGGGACAGGGGACCGATAATTCACCCCTCCACTTT. Full variable domain (outside the CDR3, taken from reference TRBV7-9 and TRBJ1-6): DTGVSQNPRHKITKRGQNVTFRCDPISEHNRLYWYRQTLGQGPEFLTYFQNEAQLEKSRLLSDRFSAERPKGSFSTLEIQRTEQGDSAMYLCASSFPGQGTDNSPLHFGNGTRLTVT.

This chain joins TRBV5-1 and TRBJ2-2, with D maybe TRBD1 (5 bases). Trimming removed 4 bases from V and 2 bases from J, with 12 bases in between. The CDR3 length is 15 residues. The V gene's germline CDR1 is SGHRS and CDR2 YFSETQ. CDR3 DNA: TGCGCCAGCAGCCCCGACGGACATAACACCGGGGAGCTGTTTTTT. As protein: CASSPDGHNTGELFF.

The rearrangement links TRBV2 to TRBJ1-2; the match to TRBD1 covers 7 bases. J was trimmed by 8 bases and V by 6 bases; bases with no gene match: 9. This CDR3 is built from 13 residues. CDR1 SNHLY and CDR2 FYNNEI come from the germline V gene. Here the CDR3 reads CASSDRALGGYTF. Written as DNA, the CDR3 is TGTGCCAGCAGCGACAGGGCCTTGGGAGGCTACACCTTC.

CDR3 nucleotides: TGTGCCAGCAGCAGAGGGGGGGTCCCCCACGAGCAGTACTTC. Protein sequence: CASSRGGVPHEQYF. The chain links TRBV11-1 to TRBJ2-7; a weak D match, TRBD2 (7 bases). CDR3 length: 14 amino acids. Germline assignment: CDR1 SGHAT and CDR2 FQDESV (reference sequence). V lost 5 bases and J lost 5, with 16 bases in between.

The V gene is TRBV6-5, the J gene TRBJ2-7, with D uncertain. The V gene's germline CDR1 is MNHEY and CDR2 SVGAGI. CDR3 size: 11 residues. Trimming left V 4 bases short and J 3 bases short, with 4 bases between. CDR3: CASSSIYEQYF. The CDR3 nucleotides are TGTGCCAGCAGTTCCATCTACGAGCAGTACTTC.

This sequence joins TRBV28 and TRBJ1-2; 8 bases fit TRBD1. Germline CDR1 MDHEN, CDR2 SYDVKM. CDR3 length: 14 amino acids. V lost 6 bases and J lost 3; bases outside the gene matches: 6. The CDR3 sequence is CASRGTGTYYGYTF. DNA for the CDR3: TGTGCCAGCAGGGGGACAGGAACTTACTATGGCTACACCTTC.

V and J are TRBV11-2 and TRBJ2-5; D perhaps matches TRBD2 (5 bases). The CDR3 totals 13 residues. Germline lookup yields CDR1 SGHAT and CDR2 FQNNGV. Trimming took off 6 bases at V and 0 bases at J, with 8 bases between the two ends. The CDR3 here is CASRTGNQETQYF. In DNA form, the CDR3 reads TGTGCCAGCAGGACGGGGAACCAAGAGACCCAGTACTTC.